Presented here are 28 T cell receptor beta chains from one specimen sequenced in a study of control samples from healthy donors and cancer patients. Sequencing was performed with immunoSEQ multiplex PCR; in TCRdb, only in-frame clones are kept and a portion is missing. The table has about 83,000 clones, 75% to 95% seen once. Sequenced: blood. The source is a young man in good health.

The rearrangement links TRBV30 to TRBJ1-1; 8 bases are shared with TRBD1. Germline lookup yields CDR1 GTSNPN and CDR2 SVGIG (reference sequence). J lost 8 bases, V lost 0 bases, and 5 bases had no gene match. The CDR3 spans 13 residues. The CDR3 sequence is CAWSVTGGREAFF. CDR3 nucleotide sequence: TGTGCCTGGAGTGTTACAGGGGGAAGAGAAGCTTTCTTT.

The V and J genes are TRBV18 and TRBJ2-2; 8 bases match TRBD1. Trimming took 6 bases from V and 9 from J; bases not matched to a gene: 12. In germline, CDR1 is KGHSH, CDR2 LQKENI. The CDR3 has 15 amino acids. This chain's CDR3 is CASSAGTGLNRELFF. The CDR3 DNA follows: TGTGCCAGCTCGGCCGGGACAGGATTGAACCGGGAGCTGTTTTTT.

The J gene is TRBJ2-7, the V gene TRBV24-1, with 7 positions matching TRBD1. Germline V lookup: CDR1 KGHDR, CDR2 SFDVKD. This CDR3 has 14 residues. V trimming: 5 bases; J trimming: 3 bases; junction bases outside the gene matches: 6. CDR3 residues: CATSADRNDYEQYF. The CDR3 region has the DNA TGTGCCACCAGTGCGGACAGGAACGACTACGAGCAGTACTTC.

Comment on this clone: A junction boundary mismatches the germline segment, possibly from a read error. This sample also contains other DNA sequences that code for the same CDR3. The CDR3 bases are TGTGCTAGCAGCACTAGCGGGGTAGAGACCCAGTACTTC. Its translation: CASSTSGVETQYF. The V gene is TRBV13, the J gene TRBJ2-5, with 10 bases aligning to TRBD2. Germline-derived CDR1 and CDR2 are PRHDT and FYEKMQ (reference sequence). The CDR3 spans 13 residues.

The chain recombines TRBV5-1 with TRBJ2-2; D gene unclear. In germline, CDR1 is SGHRS, CDR2 YFSETQ. The V end lost 0 bases, the J end lost 5 bases, and 11 bases lay between the germline ends. CDR3 size: 15 residues. DNA of the CDR3: TGCGCCAGCAGCTTGGACCAGGCAAGGACCGGGGAGCTGTTTTTT. It yields the protein CASSLDQARTGELFF.

The chain joins TRBV7-2 to TRBJ2-1; the D gene is possibly TRBD2 (5 bases). V was trimmed by 2 bases and J by 9 bases, leaving 14 bases between them. CDR3 size: 14 residues. Germline lookup yields CDR1 SGHTA and CDR2 FQGNSA. The CDR3: CASSLSSGPVEQFF. The CDR3 DNA reads TGTGCCAGCAGCTTATCAAGCGGTCCTGTTGAGCAGTTCTTC.

V is TRBV5-1 and J is TRBJ2-7, with no clear D. V lost 5 bases, J lost 1 base, and 4 bases lay in between. This CDR3 has 11 residues. Germline loops: CDR1 SGHRS, CDR2 YFSETQ. The CDR3 here is CASRESYEQYF. The CDR3 DNA is TGCGCCAGCAGGGAATCCTACGAGCAGTACTTC.

This rearrangement joins TRBV28 to TRBJ2-2; D call uncertain. The germline gives CDR1 MDHEN, CDR2 SYDVKM. The ends were cut back, 5 bases at V and 6 bases at J, with 13 bases in the middle. The CDR3 length is 14 residues. The CDR3 DNA reads TGTGCCAGCAGTCCATCACCCGTTCCCGGGGAGCTGTTTTTT. Translating gives CASSPSPVPGELFF. Full variable domain (missing parts from reference TRBV28 and TRBJ2-2): DVKVTQSSRYLVKRTGEKVFLECVQDMDHENMFWYRQDPGLGLRLIYFSYDVKMKEKGDIPEGYSVSREKKERFSLILESASTNQTSMYLCASSPSPVPGELFFGEGSRLTVL.

The chain recombines TRBV28 with TRBJ1-5; 7 positions agree with TRBD1. Trimming cost V 2 bases and J 5 bases; bases outside gene matches: 3. The CDR3 sequence is 14 residues long. CDR1 and CDR2 (germline): MDHEN, SYDVKM. As DNA, the CDR3 is TGTGCCAGCAGTTTACAGGGGGTGGATCAGCCCCAGCATTTT. Translation: CASSLQGVDQPQHF.

J is TRBJ1-2 and V is TRBV30, with TRBD1 matching 8 bases. CDR1 is GTSNPN and CDR2 is SVGIG in the germline V gene (reference sequence). This CDR3 is built from 12 residues. The V and J ends lost 5 bases and 6 bases, in that order; junction bases with no gene match: 5. CDR3 sequence: CAWGQGADGYTF. The CDR3 DNA follows: TGTGCCTGGGGGCAGGGGGCAGATGGCTACACCTTC.

The chain has TRBV15 and TRBJ2-1, with TRBD1 matching over 9 bases. V lost 7 bases to trimming and J lost 4 bases; unmatched junction nucleotides: 8. Germline values: CDR1 LNHNV, CDR2 YYDKDF (reference sequence). The CDR3 has 15 residues. The CDR3 nucleotides read TGTGCCACCACAATTGACAGGGGGAGTTACAATGAGCAGTTCTTC. It specifies CATTIDRGSYNEQFF.

CDR3 loop: CASSSFTRDSQYEQYF. CDR3 in DNA: TGTGCCAGCAGCTCTTTCACCCGGGACAGTCAATACGAGCAGTACTTC. The chain joins TRBV5-6 to TRBJ2-7; 7 positions match TRBD1. From germline, CDR1 is SGHDT and CDR2 YYEEEE. CDR3 length equals 16 residues. V shed 3 bases and J 4 bases; nucleotides not matched to a gene: 13.

This clone has a single count. The chain recombines TRBV24-1 with TRBJ2-3, with 10 positions matching TRBD2. Trimming removed 3 bases from V and 1 base from J; junction bases left unmatched: 3. Looked up from germline, CDR1 is KGHDR and CDR2 is SFDVKD. CDR3 size: 16 residues. CDR3 nucleotide sequence: TGTGCCACCAGTGATCCCGGGACTAGCGGCACAGATACGCAGTATTTT. The encoded protein is CATSDPGTSGTDTQYF.

The CDR3 reads CASRLSSGNTIYF. CDR3 nucleotides: TGTGCCAGCAGACTGAGCTCTGGAAACACCATATATTTT. The chain recombines TRBV14 with TRBJ1-3, with D unresolved. CDR3 length equals 13 residues. Germline loops: CDR1 SGHDN, CDR2 FVKESK. V was clipped by 6 bases and J by 0 bases, with 6 bases between them.

This clone was counted between two and nine times. The chain uses TRBV6-4 and TRBJ2-2, with D unclear. This CDR3 region has 14 residues. CDR1 is MRHNA and CDR2 is SNTAGT in the germline V gene. V was clipped by 3 bases and J by 5 bases, with 10 bases between them. CDR3 coding DNA: TGTGCCAGCAGTGATCAGGCCCAGACCGGGGAGCTGTTTTTT. Its translation is CASSDQAQTGELFF.

The chain uses TRBV27 and TRBJ1-6; D is unclear. V lost 8 bases and J 8 bases, leaving 22 bases between the germline ends. CDR1 and CDR2 from the germline V gene are MNHEY and SMNVEV (reference sequence). The CDR3 runs to 16 residues. The DNA for the CDR3 is TGTGCCAGCCGTCAGGACGGTCGTGGGTCCTATTCACCCCTCCACTTT. This gives the protein CASRQDGRGSYSPLHF.

The gene calls are TRBV7-9 and TRBJ1-2, with D hard to call. This CDR3 has 17 amino acids. The germline V and J ends were trimmed by 4 bases and 0 bases, with 18 bases remaining between them. Per the germline V gene, CDR1 is SEHNR and CDR2 is FQNEAQ (reference sequence). The CDR3 protein is CASSSIGPSGTNYGYTF. In DNA, the CDR3 is TGTGCCAGCAGCTCCATCGGTCCGTCCGGAACTAACTATGGCTACACCTTC.

The CDR3 sequence is CASSRRQGDSNQPQHF. CDR3 sequence (DNA): TGCGCCAGCAGCCGACGACAGGGAGATAGCAATCAGCCCCAGCATTTT. This chain connects TRBV4-1 to TRBJ1-5, with TRBD1 matching 7 bases. V was pared by 4 bases and J by 0 bases, with 6 bases of the junction left unmatched. Germline CDR1 reads MGHRA; CDR2 reads YSYEKL. This CDR3 contains 16 residues.

The rearrangement joins TRBV12-3 or TRBV12-4 to TRBJ2-7, with 7 bases aligning to TRBD1. This CDR3 comprises 12 residues. The V and J ends lost 4 bases and 5 bases, in that order; junction bases with no gene match: 2. CDR3 residues: CASSSTGNEQYF. CDR3 DNA: TGTGCCAGCAGTTCGACAGGGAACGAGCAGTACTTC.

V is TRBV5-8 and J is TRBJ1-5, with 8 nucleotides matching TRBD1. The junction had 14 bases not matched to a gene; V was cut back by 7 bases and J by 8 bases. Germline V gene sequence: CDR1 SGHTS, CDR2 YDEGEE. There are 15 residues in the CDR3. CDR3 sequence: CASPSMTGDVEPQHF. As DNA, the CDR3 is TGTGCCAGCCCGTCCATGACAGGGGATGTTGAGCCCCAGCATTTT.

V gene TRBV7-8 combines with J gene TRBJ2-1; perhaps D is TRBD1 or TRBD2 (5 bases each). With 0 bases removed from V and 0 bases from J, the gap between germline ends came to 9 bases. Germline lookup yields CDR1 SGHVS and CDR2 FQNEAQ. CDR3 length: 16 amino acids. CDR3 protein: CASSLAWDRSYNEQFF. The DNA of the CDR3 is TGTGCCAGCAGCTTAGCGTGGGACCGCTCCTACAATGAGCAGTTCTTC.

The chain employs TRBV12-3 or TRBV12-4 and TRBJ2-1, with a weak D call TRBD1 (6 bases). V lost 6 bases and J lost 7, with 13 bases in between. The CDR3 covers 13 residues. CDR3 in DNA: TGTGCCAGCAGGGGAAACAGGGTGAATGAGCAGTTCTTC. Translating gives CASRGNRVNEQFF.

The chain employs TRBV7-9 and TRBJ1-2; D not resolved. The length of the CDR3 is 14 residues. Trimming took 5 bases from V and 4 from J, leaving 14 bases between them. Germline V CDR1 and CDR2: SEHNR, FQNEAQ (reference sequence). In nucleotides, the CDR3 is TGTGCCAGCAGCGCCCGTGGATTAGCCTATGGCTACACCTTC. Translation gives CASSARGLAYGYTF.

The chain recombines TRBV27 with TRBJ1-3, with TRBD1 identical over 9 bases. Germline V gives CDR1 MNHEY, CDR2 SMNVEV (reference sequence). The ends lost 5 bases at V and 6 bases at J; junction bases unmatched: 5. CDR3 length equals 14 residues. The CDR3 protein is CASSPRTGENTIYF. CDR3 DNA: TGTGCCAGCAGTCCGCGGACAGGGGAAAACACCATATATTTT.

V usage is TRBV7-9 and J usage is TRBJ1-6; D remains ambiguous. Germline-derived CDR1 and CDR2 are SEHNR and FQNEAQ (reference sequence). CDR3 length equals 12 residues. V dropped 5 bases and J dropped 11 bases, with 10 bases sitting between them. The CDR3 sequence is CASSIDRPPLHF. The CDR3, as DNA: TGTGCCAGCAGCATCGATCGGCCACCCCTCCACTTT.

The table lists this clone with a count of one. The chain combines TRBV5-1 with TRBJ2-5; perhaps TRBD2 as D (5 bases). The length of the CDR3 is 12 residues. V was pared by 4 bases and J by 7 bases, with 11 bases between. Per the germline V gene, CDR1 is SGHRS and CDR2 is YFSETQ. DNA of the CDR3: TGCGCCAGCAGCCCCCGGGATCGGACCCAGTACTTC. It yields the protein CASSPRDRTQYF.

The chain has TRBV4-3 and TRBJ1-5; D unresolved. Germline CDR1 is LGHNA and CDR2 is YSLEER. Trimming removed 0 bases at V and 8 bases at J, with 11 bases between. The CDR3 is 14 amino acids. The CDR3 loop reads CASSQEGHGEPQHF. The CDR3, as DNA: TGCGCCAGCAGCCAAGAAGGCCACGGGGAGCCCCAGCATTTT.

The chain joins TRBV3-1 (or the pseudogene TRBV3-2) to TRBJ1-1; 8 positions match TRBD1. The J segment lost 3 bases and the V segment lost 4 bases, leaving 7 bases of the junction unmatched. The CDR3 has 15 amino acids. Germline CDR1 and CDR2: LGHDT and YNNKEL (reference sequence). Written as DNA, the CDR3 is TGTGCCAGCAGCCTGCAGGGGGCAGGGTACACTGAAGCTTTCTTT. Encoded protein: CASSLQGAGYTEAFF.